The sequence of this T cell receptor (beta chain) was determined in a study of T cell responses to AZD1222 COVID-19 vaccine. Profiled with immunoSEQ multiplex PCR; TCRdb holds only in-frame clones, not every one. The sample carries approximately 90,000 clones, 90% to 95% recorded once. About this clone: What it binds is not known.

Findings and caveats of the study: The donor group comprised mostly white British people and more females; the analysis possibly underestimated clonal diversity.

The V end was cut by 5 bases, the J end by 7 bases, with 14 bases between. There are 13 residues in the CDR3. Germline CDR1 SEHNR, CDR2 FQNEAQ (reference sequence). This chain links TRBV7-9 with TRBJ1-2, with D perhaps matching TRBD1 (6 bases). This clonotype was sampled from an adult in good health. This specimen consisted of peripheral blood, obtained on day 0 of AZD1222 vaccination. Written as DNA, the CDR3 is TGTGCCAGCAGCCGCCAGGCACAGGGTGGCTACACCTTC. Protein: CASSRQAQGGYTF.